The text below deals with one T cell receptor (beta chain). The antigen is not known. TCRdb processed the reads anew with MiXCR; each CDR3 protein has one entry. This table has roughly 27,000 distinct CDR3 sequences, under 20% appearing once. This sample was taken from a study of T cell repertoires in cytomegalovirus infection. About the study: It can be stated that public TCR beta signatures indicated CMV infection as well as a matching HLA type. Overall study findings and caveats: People with CMV and the relevant HLA were identified by cumulative public TCR beta family frequency. HLA-C-restricted CMV clonotypes gave the most frequent clonotype in two of eight donors.

Germline V gene lookup returns CDR1 SNHLY and CDR2 FYNNEI. The CDR3 consists of 16 residues. The V end lost 0 bases, the J end lost 1 base, and 10 bases lay between the germline ends. This sample comprised CD8+ T cells from cultured PBMCs, obtained from culture after CMV antigen stimulation. The TCR comes from a human donor in good health (CMV status not recorded). Some clones in this sample may be carry-over from other donors' samples. The chain employs TRBV2 and TRBJ2-4, with D hard to call. The CDR3 nucleotides read TGTGCCAGCAGTGAAGCAGGGTGGATGGCCAAAAACATTCAGTACTTC. Encoded protein: CASSEAGWMAKNIQYF.